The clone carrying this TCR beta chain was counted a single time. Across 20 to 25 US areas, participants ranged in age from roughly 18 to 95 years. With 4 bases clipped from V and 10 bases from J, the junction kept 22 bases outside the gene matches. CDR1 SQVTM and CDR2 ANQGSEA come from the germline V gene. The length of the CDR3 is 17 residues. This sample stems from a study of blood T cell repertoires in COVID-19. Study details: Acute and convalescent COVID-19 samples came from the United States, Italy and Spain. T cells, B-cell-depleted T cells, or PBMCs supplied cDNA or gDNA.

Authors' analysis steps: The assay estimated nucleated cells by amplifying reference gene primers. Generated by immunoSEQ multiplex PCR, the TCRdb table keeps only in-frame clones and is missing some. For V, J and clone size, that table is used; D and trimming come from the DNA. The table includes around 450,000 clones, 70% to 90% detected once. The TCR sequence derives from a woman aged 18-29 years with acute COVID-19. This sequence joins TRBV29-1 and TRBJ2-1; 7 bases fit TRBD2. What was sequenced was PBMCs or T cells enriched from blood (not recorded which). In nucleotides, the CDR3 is TGCAGCGTTGGGGGCAGGTCCTACGGCGGGAGTATGGAAGAGCAGTTCTTC. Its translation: CSVGGRSYGGSMEEQFF.